This TCR beta chain comes out of a study of shared clonotypes between healthy human individuals. The overall study: CD8 memory received one plate per donor, CD8 naive two, CD4 memory three and CD4 naive three.

General study findings and limits: Generation probability values for non-shared clonotypes were lower than those for clonotypes shared by all four donors.

V dropped 10 bases and J dropped 5 bases, with 15 bases sitting between them. CDR1 and CDR2 from the germline V gene are MNHNS and SASEGT. The CDR3 covers 13 residues. Sequencing used immunoSEQ multiplex PCR; TCRdb keeps in-frame clones, though not all of them. The sample has roughly 1.4 million clones; approximately 98.5% are singletons. Regarding this clone: Its antigen is still unknown.

The sample taken for sequencing was naive CD4+ T cells sorted from blood. Subset described: CD45RA+ positively selected. The TCR originated in a young man in good health. This chain links TRBV6-1 with TRBJ1-5; weak D call: TRBD1 (5 bases). The CDR3 spells CATKDTEYQPQHF. CDR3 in DNA: TGTGCCACCAAGGACACAGAATATCAGCCCCAGCATTTT.